A single sample gave rise to the 14 T cell receptor beta chains below, sequenced in a study of cytomegalovirus exposure and HLA in healthy donors. The PCR had 60 Vbeta and 13 Jbeta primers. Repertoires were generated with immunoSEQ multiplex PCR, while TCRdb's copy carries only in-frame clones and drops some. The sample lists 210,000 or so clones, 77% occurring once. Sequencing used PBMCs. The receptors were gathered from a woman aged 55-69 years in good health and CMV-seropositive.

The chain links TRBV7-9 to TRBJ2-3; possible D gene TRBD2, 6 bases. This CDR3 has 15 residues. V was trimmed by 5 bases and J by 3 bases, leaving 15 bases between them. CDR1 is SEHNR, CDR2 FQNEAQ, per germline (reference sequence). The CDR3 loop is CASSPRLGTTDTQYF. CDR3 coding DNA: TGTGCCAGCAGCCCCCGACTAGGCACGACAGATACGCAGTATTTT.

The chain couples TRBV28 to TRBJ2-7; 12 bases fit TRBD1. The V and J ends lost 2 bases and 5 bases, in that order; junction bases with no gene match: 4. CDR1 and CDR2 from the germline V gene are MDHEN and SYDVKM. The CDR3 is 15 amino acids. CDR3 loop: CASSLPGTGGNEQYF. CDR3 bases: TGTGCCAGCAGTTTACCCGGGACAGGGGGCAACGAGCAGTACTTC. The variable domain in full, completed from reference TRBV28 and TRBJ2-7, reads DVKVTQSSRYLVKRTGEKVFLECVQDMDHENMFWYRQDPGLGLRLIYFSYDVKMKEKGDIPEGYSVSREKKERFSLILESASTNQTSMYLCASSLPGTGGNEQYFGPGTRLTVT.

V gene TRBV7-8 combines with J gene TRBJ1-1, with D unresolved. The V end was cut by 2 bases, the J end by 7 bases, with 8 bases between. Germline CDR1 reads SGHVS; CDR2 reads FQNEAQ. CDR3 size: 12 residues. CDR3 sequence (DNA): TGTGCCAGCAGCTTAATCCTCAGTGAAGCTTTCTTT. Amino acid sequence: CASSLILSEAFF.

The rearrangement uses TRBV5-4 and TRBJ2-7, with 9 bases that match TRBD1. Germline V gene sequence: CDR1 SGHNT, CDR2 YYREEE (reference sequence). The CDR3 runs to 16 residues. V gave up 0 bases and J gave up 6 bases; unmatched junction bases: 10. The CDR3: CASSLALGTGTGEQYF. For the CDR3, the DNA is TGTGCCAGCAGCTTGGCCTTAGGGACAGGGACGGGCGAGCAGTACTTC.

Written as DNA, the CDR3 is TGCGCCAGCAGCTTTAGCGGGAGCCTAGATACGCAGTATTTT. Translated, it gives CASSFSGSLDTQYF. The chain has TRBV5-1 and TRBJ2-3; 9 positions agree with TRBD2. This CDR3 is 14 amino acids long. The junction had 3 bases not matched to a gene; V was cut back by 2 bases and J by 5 bases. The germline V gene encodes CDR1 SGHRS and CDR2 YFSETQ.

The chain links TRBV28 to TRBJ1-3; the match to TRBD1 covers 9 bases. CDR3 size: 17 residues. Germline CDR1 is MDHEN and CDR2 is SYDVKM. V was pared by 4 bases and J by 2 bases, with 9 bases of the junction left unmatched. CDR3 amino acids: CASSSGTGMFAGNTIYF. DNA of the CDR3: TGTGCCAGCAGTTCCGGGACAGGGATGTTCGCTGGAAACACCATATATTTT. Using reference TRBV28 and TRBJ1-3 for the parts outside the CDR3, the full variable domain is DVKVTQSSRYLVKRTGEKVFLECVQDMDHENMFWYRQDPGLGLRLIYFSYDVKMKEKGDIPEGYSVSREKKERFSLILESASTNQTSMYLCASSSGTGMFAGNTIYFGEGSWLTVV.

This chain connects TRBV27 to TRBJ2-3, with D perhaps TRBD2 (5 bases). The germline V gene encodes CDR1 MNHEY and CDR2 SMNVEV (reference sequence). This CDR3 is built from 16 residues. Trimming took 2 bases from V and 2 from J, leaving 14 bases between them. The CDR3 region has the DNA TGTGCCAGCAGTTTAAGGACTTGGAGCCTCACAGATACGCAGTATTTT. Protein sequence: CASSLRTWSLTDTQYF.

The rearrangement joins TRBV6-1 to TRBJ2-1, with 11 positions matching TRBD1. The CDR3 covers 16 residues. Trimming took 3 bases from V and 3 from J; bases not matched to a gene: 4. CDR1 is MNHNS, CDR2 SASEGT, per germline. Written as DNA, the CDR3 is TGTGCCAGCAGTGACCCGGGACAGGGGGACTACAATGAGCAGTTCTTC. Its translation is CASSDPGQGDYNEQFF.

V usage is TRBV6-1 and J usage is TRBJ1-2; 7 bases line up with TRBD1. Germline V gene lookup returns CDR1 MNHNS and CDR2 SASEGT. V trimming: 10 bases; J trimming: 8 bases; junction bases outside the gene matches: 13. CDR3 size: 13 residues. The CDR3 reads CAIETGLLGGYTF. CDR3 coding DNA: TGTGCCATTGAGACAGGGTTATTGGGAGGCTACACCTTC.

The J gene is TRBJ2-7, the V gene TRBV27; TRBD1 matches at 9 bases. The junction had 11 bases not matched to a gene; V was cut back by 4 bases and J by 1 base. Germline CDR1 and CDR2: MNHEY and SMNVEV (reference sequence). The CDR3 extends over 17 amino acids. The CDR3, as DNA: TGTGCCAGCAGTTCCCCCCTCGGACAGGGGTTTTCCTACGAGCAGTACTTC. This sequence encodes CASSSPLGQGFSYEQYF.

This chain connects TRBV28 to TRBJ2-5; possibly TRBD1 for D (6 bases). The DNA end favors TRBJ2-7, so the J call may be wrong. Germline CDR1 and CDR2: MDHEN and SYDVKM. This CDR3 has 15 residues. CDR3: CASTLSVDRIYEQYF. CDR3 DNA: TGTGCCAGCACCCTTTCCGTGGACAGAATCTACGAGCAGTACTTC.

This chain joins TRBV2 and TRBJ2-3; 7 bases align to TRBD2. This CDR3 is 15 amino acids long. The V gene end was trimmed by 8 bases and the J gene end by 0 bases; junction bases not matched to a gene: 8. Germline CDR1 and CDR2: SNHLY and FYNNEI. The CDR3 sequence is CASGGVTSSTDTQYF. CDR3 DNA: TGTGCCAGCGGGGGGGTTACCTCTAGCACAGATACGCAGTATTTT.

This rearrangement joins TRBV19 to TRBJ1-2; 8 bases agree with TRBD1. Germline V gene lookup returns CDR1 LNHDA and CDR2 SQIVND (reference sequence). This CDR3 has 16 amino acids. The V gene end was trimmed by 7 bases and the J gene end by 1 base; junction bases not matched to a gene: 11. The CDR3 nucleotides read TGTGCCAGTAAAAGACAGGGGACCAATCTTAACTATGGCTACACCTTC. This translates into CASKRQGTNLNYGYTF.

This clone was seen only a few times. The V and J genes are TRBV19 and TRBJ2-1; 7 bases agree with TRBD2. Per germline, CDR1 LNHDA and CDR2 SQIVND (reference sequence). The V segment lost 1 base and the J segment 7 bases; nucleotides outside the gene matches: 7. The CDR3 contains 15 residues. The chain's CDR3 is CASSIGGRGRNEQFF. The CDR3 DNA is TGTGCCAGTAGTATAGGGGGACGCGGGAGAAATGAGCAGTTCTTC.